These 28 T cell receptor beta chains originate from one sample sequenced in a study of T cell responses to AZD1222 COVID-19 vaccine. Data came from immunoSEQ multiplex PCR; TCRdb stores just in-frame clones and leaves some out. The sample shows around 200,000 clones, almost 90% of them seen only once. The sample in question was peripheral blood, obtained on day 0 of AZD1222 vaccination. Receptors were obtained from an adult in good health.

V usage is TRBV2 and J usage is TRBJ1-5; D gene ambiguous. The germline V gene has CDR1 SNHLY and CDR2 FYNNEI. Trimming pared 5 bases from V and 0 bases from J, leaving 11 bases between. The CDR3 is made up of 15 amino acids. CDR3 in amino acids: CASSPDTSSNQPQHF. Written as DNA, the CDR3 is TGTGCCAGCAGTCCCGATACCTCTAGCAATCAGCCCCAGCATTTT.

The count of this clone is one. The V and J genes are TRBV5-4 and TRBJ2-2; TRBD1 agrees at 11 bases. With V trimmed by 4 bases and J by 4 bases, 3 bases remained unmatched. CDR1 is SGHNT, CDR2 YYREEE, per germline (reference sequence). The CDR3 length is 15 residues. CDR3 in DNA: TGTGCCAGCAGCGGACAGGGGGCGACCACCGGGGAGCTGTTTTTT. It specifies CASSGQGATTGELFF. Full variable domain (rest looked up from reference TRBV5-4 and TRBJ2-2): ETGVTQSPTHLIKTRGQQVTLRCSSQSGHNTVSWYQQALGQGPQFIFQYYREEENGRGNFPPRFSGLQFPNYSSELNVNALELDDSALYLCASSGQGATTGELFFGEGSRLTVL.

The rearrangement links TRBV27 to TRBJ2-7, with 8 bases fitting TRBD1. V lost 0 bases to trimming and J lost 5 bases; unmatched junction nucleotides: 3. This CDR3 has 14 amino acids. Germline CDR1 and CDR2: MNHEY and SMNVEV (reference sequence). The CDR3 DNA reads as TGTGCCAGCAGTTTATCTCAGGGGGCCCACGAGCAGTACTTC. It encodes CASSLSQGAHEQYF.

This clone has a single count. This chain links TRBV7-2 with TRBJ2-4; D unresolved. V lost 5 bases and J lost 0, with 11 bases in between. This CDR3 contains 15 residues. Germline CDR1 SGHTA, CDR2 FQGNSA. CDR3 nucleotide sequence: TGTGCCAGCAGCCCCCAGGTCCTAGCCAAAAACATTCAGTACTTC. It specifies CASSPQVLAKNIQYF.

This clone has only one observation. The chain uses TRBV28 and TRBJ1-1, with D maybe TRBD1 (5 bases). The germline V gene has CDR1 MDHEN and CDR2 SYDVKM. Trimming took off 6 bases at V and 4 bases at J, with 15 bases between the two ends. The CDR3 runs to 14 residues. CDR3 in amino acids: CASRPVGGGTEAFF. CDR3 sequence (DNA): TGTGCCAGCAGGCCTGTGGGGGGGGGCACTGAAGCTTTCTTT.

In DNA, the CDR3 is TGTGCCAGCAGCTTCCAGGGTTTCTATGGCTACACCTTC. The encoded protein is CASSFQGFYGYTF. This chain connects TRBV7-8 to TRBJ1-2; D is possibly TRBD1 (5 bases). This CDR3 is built from 13 residues. Germline V gene lookup returns CDR1 SGHVS and CDR2 FQNEAQ. Trimming shortened V by 3 bases and J by 4 bases, and 9 bases separated the two germline ends.

The chain recombines TRBV9 with TRBJ1-2; 9 bases match TRBD1. Unmatched junction bases numbered 7, after V lost 3 bases and J lost 4 bases. The CDR3 length is 15 residues. Germline V gene sequence: CDR1 SGDLS, CDR2 YYNGEE. Here the CDR3 reads CASSGWTGATYGYTF. CDR3 coding DNA: TGTGCCAGCAGCGGGTGGACAGGGGCAACCTATGGCTACACCTTC.

The chain carries TRBV10-3 and TRBJ1-1, with 9 bases that match TRBD1. Per germline, CDR1 ENHRY and CDR2 SYGVKD. J gave up 1 base and V 6 bases, and 9 bases lay outside the gene matches. The CDR3 is 16 amino acids. The CDR3 reads CAISPLPGQGNTEAFF. CDR3 coding DNA: TGTGCCATCAGCCCGCTACCGGGACAGGGGAACACTGAAGCTTTCTTT.

The chain has TRBV4-3 and TRBJ2-7; no clear D. The V end lost 1 base, the J end lost 3 bases, and 10 bases lay between the germline ends. The CDR3 consists of 14 residues. Germline CDR1 and CDR2: LGHNA and YSLEER. The CDR3 nucleotides read TGCGCCAGCAGCCAAGGAGGTTCAGGCTACGAGCAGTACTTC. Translated: CASSQGGSGYEQYF.

This clone was seen only once. V and J are TRBV5-6 and TRBJ2-7, with D uncertain. Germline V gene sequence: CDR1 SGHDT, CDR2 YYEEEE. The CDR3 covers 16 residues. Trimming took 6 bases from V and 0 from J, leaving 19 bases between them. The CDR3 protein is CASTPKSFLSSYEQYF. CDR3 nucleotides: TGTGCCAGCACCCCTAAGAGCTTCCTAAGCTCCTACGAGCAGTACTTC.

This chain links TRBV6-4 with TRBJ1-2, with D perhaps matching TRBD1 (5 bases). The germline V gene encodes CDR1 MRHNA and CDR2 SNTAGT. The V end lost 4 bases, the J end lost 2 bases, and 14 bases lay between the germline ends. The CDR3 totals 15 residues. CDR3 sequence reads: CASSATGTANYGYTF. The CDR3 DNA is TGTGCCAGCAGTGCCACCGGGACGGCAAACTATGGCTACACCTTC.

The CDR3 region is CASSEMGGSNQPQHF. CDR3 DNA sequence: TGTGCCAGCAGTGAGATGGGGGGTAGCAATCAGCCCCAGCATTTT. The rearrangement uses TRBV2 and TRBJ1-5; D is perhaps TRBD1 (5 bases). CDR1 and CDR2 from the germline V gene are SNHLY and FYNNEI. The germline V and J ends were trimmed by 3 bases and 0 bases, with 9 bases remaining between them. CDR3 size: 15 residues. The full variable domain, its missing parts supplied by reference TRBV2 and TRBJ1-5, is EPEVTQTPSHQVTQMGQEVILRCVPISNHLYFYWYRQILGQKVEFLVSFYNNEISEKSEIFDDQFSVERPDGSNFTLKIRSTKLEDSAMYFCASSEMGGSNQPQHFGDGTRLSIL.

V is TRBV7-8 and J is TRBJ1-5; the D is unclear. The germline V and J ends were trimmed by 1 base and 6 bases, with 13 bases remaining between them. The CDR3 extends over 15 amino acids. Per the germline V gene, CDR1 is SGHVS and CDR2 is FQNEAQ. The CDR3 reads CASSLDRSGSQPQHF. The DNA for the CDR3 is TGTGCCAGCAGCTTAGATCGGTCAGGAAGTCAGCCCCAGCATTTT.

CDR3 residues: CASSLDRGNTEAFF. The CDR3 nucleotides read TGTGCCAGCAGCTTGGACAGGGGAAACACTGAAGCTTTCTTT. J is TRBJ1-1 and V is TRBV4-2, with 9 bases identical to TRBD1. Germline trimming cut 5 bases from V and 2 bases from J; bases unmatched to any gene: 3. The CDR3 consists of 14 residues. Germline V gives CDR1 LGHNA, CDR2 YNFKEQ.

The J gene is TRBJ1-2, the V gene TRBV5-1; tentatively, D is TRBD1 (6 bases). The CDR3 consists of 13 residues. CDR1 and CDR2 (germline): SGHRS, YFSETQ. V lost 4 bases and J 6 bases, leaving 13 bases between the germline ends. The CDR3 DNA follows: TGCGCCAGCAGCGAACCGGGACACCATGGCTACACCTTC. It codes for CASSEPGHHGYTF.

This sequence joins TRBV30 and TRBJ2-3; D is unresolved. The germline gives CDR1 GTSNPN, CDR2 SVGIG (reference sequence). V was clipped by 1 base and J by 7 bases, with 6 bases between them. The CDR3 loop spans 11 amino acids. The CDR3 region has the DNA TGTGCCTGGAGTGCCTCGAATACGCAGTATTTT. It yields the protein CAWSASNTQYF.

This chain links TRBV9 with TRBJ1-1, with a tentative D call TRBD1 (6 bases). The V gene's germline CDR1 is SGDLS and CDR2 YYNGEE. Trimming pared 0 bases from V and 1 base from J, leaving 13 bases between. This CDR3 region has 16 residues. CDR3 DNA: TGTGCCAGCAGCGTAGTATCGCAGGGGAAGAACACTGAAGCTTTCTTT. This encodes CASSVVSQGKNTEAFF.

The V and J genes are TRBV29-1 and TRBJ1-1, with D perhaps matching TRBD1 (6 bases). Deletions cut 0 bases from V and 3 bases from J, with 11 bases between. Germline CDR1 is SQVTM and CDR2 is ANQGSEA. The CDR3 runs to 14 residues. CDR3 protein: CSVEEGARDTEAFF. The CDR3 DNA reads as TGCAGCGTTGAAGAGGGGGCCCGGGACACTGAAGCTTTCTTT.

This clone has a single count. This chain joins TRBV7-2 and TRBJ1-2; D not certain. Germline V gives CDR1 SGHTA, CDR2 FQGNSA. V was shortened by 3 bases and J by 5 bases, with 16 bases between the two germline ends. The CDR3 length is 15 residues. CDR3 amino acids: CASSFRTGWTYGYTF. The CDR3, as DNA: TGTGCCAGCAGCTTCAGAACCGGGTGGACTTATGGCTACACCTTC.

The J gene is TRBJ1-1, the V gene TRBV7-2; D not resolved. The length of the CDR3 is 15 residues. CDR1 is SGHTA and CDR2 is FQGNSA in the germline V gene. Trimming left V 2 bases short and J 0 bases short, with 10 bases between. The CDR3 DNA reads TGTGCCAGCAGCTTATTAGTGAGATTGAACACTGAAGCTTTCTTT. Protein sequence: CASSLLVRLNTEAFF.

The gene calls are TRBV7-6 and TRBJ2-1; TRBD2 matches 11 bases. Germline-derived CDR1 and CDR2 are SGHVS and FNYEAQ. CDR3 length: 16 residues. V trimming: 5 bases; J trimming: 5 bases; junction bases outside the gene matches: 8. The chain's CDR3 is CASSITSGSMDNEQFF. DNA of the CDR3: TGTGCCAGCAGCATAACTAGCGGGAGCATGGACAATGAGCAGTTCTTC.

This clone was counted between two and nine times. The chain joins TRBV4-2 to TRBJ1-1; possible D gene TRBD1, 6 bases. This CDR3 spans 16 amino acids. Germline V gives CDR1 LGHNA, CDR2 YNFKEQ. Trimming took 0 bases from V and 1 from J, leaving 12 bases between them. The CDR3 DNA sequence: TGTGCCAGCAGCCAAGAATGGGGGCAATCGAACACTGAAGCTTTCTTT. Protein: CASSQEWGQSNTEAFF.

The rearrangement uses TRBV10-3 and TRBJ2-1; TRBD2 agrees at 12 bases. The V gene's germline CDR1 is ENHRY and CDR2 SYGVKD. V dropped 2 bases and J dropped 1; count of bases not matched to a gene: 0. This CDR3 has 16 residues. The CDR3 bases are TGTGCCATCAGTGAGGGGACTAGCGGGTCCTACAATGAGCAGTTCTTC. Translation gives CAISEGTSGSYNEQFF.

The chain carries TRBV12-5 and TRBJ2-2, with 10 bases that match TRBD1. Losses at the gene ends were 2 bases for V and 7 bases for J; bases not matched to a gene: 4. Germline CDR1 and CDR2: LGHNT and FRNRAP. The CDR3 sequence is 15 residues long. The CDR3 sequence: CASGLRQGAVGELFF. The DNA of the CDR3 is TGTGCTAGTGGTTTGAGACAGGGGGCAGTCGGGGAGCTGTTTTTT.

The chain links TRBV10-2 to TRBJ2-2, with TRBD2 identical over 14 bases. After removal of 5 bases from V and 6 bases from J, the junction contained 5 bases not matched to a gene. The germline gives CDR1 WSHSY, CDR2 SAAADI. This CDR3 has 16 amino acids. The CDR3 spells CASSSRGLAGAGELFF. CDR3 sequence (DNA): TGCGCCAGCAGTTCTAGGGGACTAGCGGGGGCCGGGGAGCTGTTTTTT.

The rearrangement joins TRBV7-9 to TRBJ2-7; 8 nucleotides agree with TRBD1. Trimming took 5 bases from V and 4 from J; bases not matched to a gene: 10. CDR3 length: 15 residues. CDR1 and CDR2 (germline): SEHNR, FQNEAQ (reference sequence). The CDR3 sequence: CASSRGQGELYEQYF. As DNA, the CDR3 is TGTGCCAGCAGCCGCGGACAGGGAGAATTGTACGAGCAGTACTTC.

The rearrangement links TRBV4-3 to TRBJ2-3; 16 nucleotides agree with TRBD2. Germline V gene lookup returns CDR1 LGHNA and CDR2 YSLEER. With V trimmed by 0 bases and J by 6 bases, 3 bases remained unmatched. The CDR3 consists of 17 residues. This chain's CDR3 is CASSQDGTSGGVDTQYF. For the CDR3, the DNA is TGCGCCAGCAGCCAAGATGGGACTAGCGGGGGGGTGGATACGCAGTATTTT.

The chain couples TRBV5-1 to TRBJ1-1; no reliable D call. CDR3 length equals 14 residues. CDR1 and CDR2 from the germline V gene are SGHRS and YFSETQ. Trimming stripped 0 bases from V and 1 base from J, with 7 bases between. The CDR3 loop reads CASSLARANTEAFF. CDR3 DNA: TGCGCCAGCAGCTTGGCCCGCGCGAACACTGAAGCTTTCTTT. The full variable domain, completed using reference TRBV5-1 and TRBJ1-1, is KAGVTQTPRYLIKTRGQQVTLSCSPISGHRSVSWYQQTPGQGLQFLFEYFSETQRNKGNFPGRFSGRQFSNSRSEMNVSTLELGDSALYLCASSLARANTEAFFGQGTRLTVV.